This T cell receptor (beta chain) was sequenced in a study of blood T cell repertoires in COVID-19. Overall study context: Samples taken during acute and convalescent COVID-19 were collected in the United States, Italy and Spain.

TCRdb's copy holds only in-frame clones and misses some; the assay was immunoSEQ multiplex PCR. This table has some 120,000 clones, around 87% appearing once. The J segment lost 6 bases and the V segment lost 0 bases, leaving 7 bases of the junction unmatched. The CDR3 consists of 17 residues. The germline CDR1 and CDR2 sequences are SGHRS and YFSETQ. Sequences were obtained from peripheral blood. The V call is TRBV5-1, the J call TRBJ2-7; 15 bases match TRBD2. The receptor was isolated from a man between 65 and 85 years old with active or convalescent COVID-19. The CDR3 is CASSLARTSGRASEQYF. CDR3 coding DNA: TGCGCCAGCAGCTTGGCCCGGACTAGCGGGAGGGCAAGCGAGCAGTACTTC.